This T cell receptor (beta chain) was obtained from a study of T cell responses to AZD1222 COVID-19 vaccine. Notes on the study in general: Reports say nearly half of spike-specific TCRs go after unmutated variant regions. When two AZD1222 doses had been given, Spike-specific TCR breadth and depth rose. Donors were largely white British and mainly female; clonal diversity was possibly underestimated. Spike-wide vaccine-associated CD4 TCRs dominated at 160-218 and 743-854.

Between the trimmed V and J ends, which lost 2 bases and 12 bases, there was a span of 16 bases. The CDR3 contains 13 residues. In germline, CDR1 is MNHEY, CDR2 SVGAGI. The repertoire was sequenced with immunoSEQ multiplex PCR; TCRdb's copy has only in-frame clones and lacks some. The table lists approximately 180,000 clones, about 87% of them singletons, with approximately 4.2% in the top ten. As regards this clone: The antigen is not known.

V is TRBV6-5 and J is TRBJ2-5; D ambiguous. Sequencing used peripheral blood, obtained 28 days after the second dose of the MenACWY control vaccine. The TCR originated in an adult who received the MenACWY meningococcal vaccine as a control. CDR3 sequence: CASSYLTFTWKYF. The CDR3 bases are TGTGCCAGCAGTTACCTAACCTTTACATGGAAGTACTTC.